Presented here are 28 T cell receptor beta chains from one specimen sequenced in a study of shared clonotypes between healthy human individuals. Method: immunoSEQ multiplex PCR; TCRdb's copy keeps in-frame clones and lacks some. The data contain fewer than 2.5 million clones, over 85% of them singletons. Sequenced: naive CD4+ T cells from PBMCs. Subset: CD45RA+ positively selected. These TCRs come from a man aged 18 to 30 in good health. Some clones in this sample may be carry-over from other donors' samples.

V and J are TRBV7-9 and TRBJ2-7; TRBD1 aligns across 8 bases. The germline CDR1 and CDR2 sequences are SEHNR and FQNEAQ (reference sequence). Trimming removed 1 base from V and 1 base from J; junction bases left unmatched: 6. This CDR3 contains 16 residues. The CDR3 is CASSLERGTGSYEQYF. As DNA, the CDR3 is TGTGCCAGCAGCTTAGAGCGCGGGACAGGATCCTACGAGCAGTACTTC.

The chain has TRBV15 and TRBJ1-5, with 8 bases aligning to TRBD1. Germline V lookup: CDR1 LNHNV, CDR2 YYDKDF (reference sequence). The CDR3 totals 16 residues. The ends lost 0 bases at V and 2 bases at J; junction bases unmatched: 3. CDR3 amino acids: CATSREPGQGNQPQHF. Written as DNA, the CDR3 is TGTGCCACCAGCAGAGAGCCGGGACAGGGCAATCAGCCCCAGCATTTT.

This chain links TRBV18 with TRBJ1-5; D unclear. The germline V gene has CDR1 KGHSH and CDR2 LQKENI. The germline V and J ends were trimmed by 1 base and 6 bases, with 10 bases remaining between them. The CDR3 runs 14 residues. CDR3 sequence (DNA): TGTGCCAGCTCACCACAGAAGGGCGCTCAGCCCCAGCATTTT. This sequence encodes CASSPQKGAQPQHF.

The chain employs TRBV7-2 and TRBJ1-5, with D possibly TRBD1 on 5 matching bases. V was clipped by 5 bases and J by 7 bases, with 18 bases between them. Germline-derived CDR1 and CDR2 are SGHTA and FQGNSA. This CDR3 comprises 15 residues. CDR3 in DNA: TGTGCCAGCAGCGCCGACGGGACCGAGGGGCAGCCCCAGCATTTT. Its protein product is CASSADGTEGQPQHF.

This sequence joins TRBV28 and TRBJ2-1; D unclear. Deletions cut 6 bases from V and 14 bases from J, with 17 bases between. This CDR3 is 12 amino acids long. Germline V gene sequence: CDR1 MDHEN, CDR2 SYDVKM. The DNA of the CDR3 is TGTGCCAGCAGCCCTCAATGGGCAGTCGAGTTCTTC. It yields the protein CASSPQWAVEFF.

The genes are TRBV4-3 and TRBJ2-7; D is uncertain. The V gene lost 1 base and the J gene lost 1 base, with 11 bases spanning the gap. CDR1 and CDR2 from the germline V gene are LGHNA and YSLEER. The CDR3 sequence is 15 residues long. CDR3 in amino acids: CASSQGQLGSYEQYF. CDR3 DNA sequence: TGCGCCAGCAGCCAAGGGCAGCTGGGGTCCTACGAGCAGTACTTC.

The chain links TRBV6-6 to TRBJ2-3, with 8 bases that match TRBD2. The trim removed 4 bases at V and 5 bases at J, leaving 8 bases unmatched. Germline CDR1 reads MNHNY; CDR2 reads SVGAGI (reference sequence). CDR3 length: 15 residues. The CDR3 loop is CASSSLAGGIDTQYF. In nucleotides, the CDR3 is TGTGCCAGCAGTTCACTGGCGGGAGGAATAGATACGCAGTATTTT.

The chain joins TRBV29-1 to TRBJ2-5; 10 nucleotides match TRBD1. Germline V gene sequence: CDR1 SQVTM, CDR2 ANQGSEA. The CDR3 is made up of 15 amino acids. Trimming took 5 bases from V and 2 from J; bases not matched to a gene: 8. In nucleotides, the CDR3 is TGCAGCGTTCTTAATCCGGGACAGGGGCAAGAGACCCAGTACTTC. It encodes CSVLNPGQGQETQYF.

V is TRBV7-3 and J is TRBJ1-1; D uncertain. Germline V CDR1 and CDR2: SGHTA, FQGTGA. Trimming removed 0 bases at V and 4 bases at J, with 12 bases between. The CDR3 is 15 residues long. The CDR3 region is CASSLTHASGTEAFF. DNA of the CDR3: TGTGCCAGCAGCTTAACCCACGCCTCCGGCACTGAAGCTTTCTTT. The whole variable domain, filled in from reference TRBV7-3 and TRBJ1-1, reads GAGVSQTPSNKVTEKGKYVELRCDPISGHTALYWYRQSLGQGPEFLIYFQGTGAADDSGLPNDRFFAVRPEGSVSTLKIQRTERGDSAVYLCASSLTHASGTEAFFGQGTRLTVV.

This clone was observed a handful of times. J is TRBJ1-1 and V is TRBV28; 7 bases line up with TRBD1. V gave up 6 bases and J gave up 11 bases; unmatched junction bases: 6. Germline V lookup: CDR1 MDHEN, CDR2 SYDVKM. The CDR3 runs to 11 residues. Here the CDR3 DNA reads TGTGCCAGCAGATCTGACAGGGTGGCTTTCTTT. Its translation: CASRSDRVAFF.

Points on this clone: Other nucleotide sequences in the sample specify the same CDR3. The DNA for the CDR3 is TGTGCCAGTAGTATAGGAGGTGGAGCTGGCACAGATACGCAGTATTTT. Encoded protein: CASSIGGGAGTDTQYF. The V gene is TRBV19, the J gene TRBJ2-3; D is unresolved. Germline V gene data show CDR1 as LNHDA and CDR2 as SQIVND (reference sequence). V was cut by 1 base and J by 1 base, with 12 bases left in between. The CDR3 is 16 amino acids.

This clone has more than one count but fewer than ten. Distinct nucleotide sequences in the sample also encode this CDR3. The rearrangement links TRBV5-1 to TRBJ1-1; 10 bases match TRBD1. This CDR3 has 14 residues. Germline CDR1 reads SGHRS; CDR2 reads YFSETQ. J lost 8 bases, V lost 3 bases, and 7 bases had no gene match. CDR3 DNA sequence: TGCGCCAGCAGCTCGGGACAGGGGCCAACCGAAGCTTTCTTT. Protein product: CASSSGQGPTEAFF.

There are a few counts of this clone. This sequence joins TRBV9 and TRBJ1-1; unclear D gene. Between the trimmed V and J ends, which lost 4 bases and 1 base, there was a span of 11 bases. This CDR3 is 14 amino acids long. Germline loops: CDR1 SGDLS, CDR2 YYNGEE. The CDR3 here is CASSRTLGNTEAFF. The CDR3 DNA follows: TGTGCCAGCAGCCGGACGTTGGGGAACACTGAAGCTTTCTTT.

The chain joins TRBV11-2 to TRBJ2-1; 9 nucleotides align to TRBD1. V was pared by 5 bases and J by 6 bases, with 8 bases of the junction left unmatched. This CDR3 contains 15 residues. Looked up from germline, CDR1 is SGHAT and CDR2 is FQNNGV. The CDR3: CASSPGQGRGNEQFF. CDR3 DNA: TGTGCCAGCAGCCCAGGACAGGGGAGAGGCAATGAGCAGTTCTTC.

The chain joins TRBV6-5 to TRBJ2-5; TRBD1 aligns across 7 bases. Trimming removed 6 bases from V and 5 bases from J; junction bases left unmatched: 12. The germline V gene has CDR1 MNHEY and CDR2 SVGAGI. The CDR3 has 15 amino acids. The CDR3 coding sequence is TGTGCCAGCAGGTACACTGGGACAGCCGACGAGACCCAGTACTTC. Translation: CASRYTGTADETQYF.

The chain uses TRBV6-1 and TRBJ2-7; 8 bases line up with TRBD2. The CDR3 consists of 13 residues. Trimming removed 3 bases from V and 6 bases from J; junction bases left unmatched: 4. Germline V CDR1 and CDR2: MNHNS, SASEGT. CDR3 loop: CASSEGLVREQYF. The CDR3 DNA reads as TGTGCCAGCAGTGAGGGACTAGTTCGCGAGCAGTACTTC.

This sequence joins TRBV28 and TRBJ2-3, with 9 bases fitting TRBD2. Trimming cost V 8 bases and J 4 bases; bases outside gene matches: 13. Germline-derived CDR1 and CDR2 are MDHEN and SYDVKM. The CDR3 sequence is 16 residues long. The CDR3 region is CASPPAGGPLADTQYF. The CDR3 DNA reads as TGTGCCAGCCCCCCGGCGGGAGGGCCTTTGGCAGATACGCAGTATTTT.

A remark on this clone: This CDR3 is also generated by other DNA sequences in the sample. The J gene is TRBJ2-3, the V gene TRBV5-1; D is uncertain. The germline V gene has CDR1 SGHRS and CDR2 YFSETQ. V was clipped by 0 bases and J by 1 base, with 9 bases between them. This CDR3 spans 15 amino acids. The CDR3 reads CASSLVVLGTDTQYF. The CDR3 DNA reads as TGCGCCAGCAGCTTGGTCGTGCTGGGCACAGATACGCAGTATTTT.

The J gene is TRBJ2-7, the V gene TRBV30; D gene unclear. CDR1 and CDR2 (germline): GTSNPN, SVGIG (reference sequence). This CDR3 has 11 amino acids. The V end was cut by 8 bases, the J end by 3 bases, with 11 bases between. CDR3 residues: CALGFIYEQYF. CDR3 bases: TGTGCCCTGGGATTTATCTACGAGCAGTACTTC.

On this clone: This specimen includes other DNA sequences encoding the same CDR3. V is TRBV5-1 and J is TRBJ1-1; 9 bases are shared with TRBD1. The CDR3 spans 14 residues. V shed 4 bases and J 5 bases; nucleotides not matched to a gene: 6. Looked up from germline, CDR1 is SGHRS and CDR2 is YFSETQ. Here the CDR3 reads CASSALTGGTEAFF. CDR3 nucleotides: TGCGCCAGCAGCGCCCTGACAGGGGGGACTGAAGCTTTCTTT.

This chain connects TRBV11-3 to TRBJ2-2, with TRBD2 matching 14 bases. Germline lookup yields CDR1 SGHNT and CDR2 YENEEA. The CDR3 is 17 residues long. Trimming took 5 bases from V and 5 from J; bases not matched to a gene: 7. CDR3: CASSPGLAGVWTGELFF. The CDR3 region has the DNA TGTGCCAGCAGCCCGGGACTAGCGGGAGTTTGGACCGGGGAGCTGTTTTTT.

The chain joins TRBV7-6 to TRBJ2-1; D could derive from TRBD1 or TRBD2 (7 bases each). This CDR3 spans 14 amino acids. V gave up 5 bases and J gave up 4 bases, with 12 bases separating them. Germline CDR1 reads SGHVS; CDR2 reads FNYEAQ. CDR3 sequence: CASSQGGGYNEQFF. In nucleotides, the CDR3 is TGTGCCAGCAGCCAGGGGGGGGGTTACAATGAGCAGTTCTTC. Filled out from reference TRBV7-6 and TRBJ2-1, the complete variable domain reads GAGVSQSPRYKVTKRGQDVALRCDPISGHVSLYWYRQALGQGPEFLTYFNYEAQQDKSGLPNDRFSAERPEGSISTLTIQRTEQRDSAMYRCASSQGGGYNEQFFGPGTRLTVL.

The V call is TRBV28, the J call TRBJ1-3, with a tentative D call TRBD1 (5 bases). Germline CDR1 reads MDHEN; CDR2 reads SYDVKM. This CDR3 has 15 residues. Between the trimmed V and J ends, which lost 2 bases and 5 bases, there was a span of 13 bases. The chain's CDR3 is CASSLSWGGRNTIYF. The DNA of the CDR3 is TGTGCCAGCAGTTTAAGTTGGGGCGGTCGAAACACCATATATTTT.

The chain joins TRBV5-1 to TRBJ2-3; D not certain. Germline CDR1 and CDR2: SGHRS and YFSETQ. V was clipped by 4 bases and J by 6 bases, with 15 bases between them. The CDR3 length is 14 residues. The CDR3 spells CASSERAVSDTQYF. The DNA for the CDR3 is TGCGCCAGCAGCGAAAGGGCCGTCTCGGATACGCAGTATTTT.

This chain links TRBV14 with TRBJ1-1, with D hard to call. This CDR3 is 16 amino acids long. V dropped 2 bases and J dropped 0 bases, with 13 bases sitting between them. Germline assignment: CDR1 SGHDN and CDR2 FVKESK. Here the CDR3 reads CASSQYKGLVNTEAFF. DNA for the CDR3: TGTGCCAGCAGCCAATACAAGGGCCTGGTGAACACTGAAGCTTTCTTT.

The chain uses TRBV20-1 and TRBJ2-5; D remains unclear. The assigned J gene may be wrong: the sequence end matches TRBJ2-7 better. The germline CDR1 and CDR2 sequences are DFQATT and SNEGSKA (reference sequence). The CDR3 totals 11 residues. DNA of the CDR3: TGCAGTGTAGACCGATCCTACGAGCAGTACTTC. This encodes CSVDRSYEQYF.

This rearrangement joins TRBV5-1 to TRBJ2-5, with unresolved D. The V end lost 4 bases, the J end lost 4 bases, and 8 bases lay between the germline ends. This CDR3 comprises 12 residues. CDR1 is SGHRS and CDR2 is YFSETQ in the germline V gene. The CDR3: CASSQDLETQYF. The CDR3 nucleotides read TGCGCCAGCAGCCAGGACCTAGAGACCCAGTACTTC. Variable domain in full (rest from reference TRBV5-1 and TRBJ2-5): KAGVTQTPRYLIKTRGQQVTLSCSPISGHRSVSWYQQTPGQGLQFLFEYFSETQRNKGNFPGRFSGRQFSNSRSEMNVSTLELGDSALYLCASSQDLETQYFGPGTRLLVL.

The chain joins TRBV7-9 to TRBJ1-3; unclear D gene. Germline assignment: CDR1 SEHNR and CDR2 FQNEAQ (reference sequence). The CDR3 covers 14 residues. Trimming removed 5 bases from V and 1 base from J, with 9 bases in between. Written as DNA, the CDR3 is TGTGCCAGCAGCCAAGACGTGTCTGGAAACACCATATATTTT. This codes for CASSQDVSGNTIYF.